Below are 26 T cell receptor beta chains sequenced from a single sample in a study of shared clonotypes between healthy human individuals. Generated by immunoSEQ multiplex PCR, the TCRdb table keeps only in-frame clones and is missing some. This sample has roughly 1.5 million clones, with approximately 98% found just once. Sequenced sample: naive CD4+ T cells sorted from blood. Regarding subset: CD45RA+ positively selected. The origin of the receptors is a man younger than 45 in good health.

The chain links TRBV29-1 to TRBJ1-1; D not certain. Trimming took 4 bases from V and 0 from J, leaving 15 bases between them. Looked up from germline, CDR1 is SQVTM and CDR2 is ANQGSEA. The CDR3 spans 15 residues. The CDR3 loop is CSVGVGPWLNTEAFF. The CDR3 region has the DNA TGCAGCGTTGGAGTAGGGCCGTGGTTGAACACTGAAGCTTTCTTT. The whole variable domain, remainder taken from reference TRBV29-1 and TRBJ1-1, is SAVISQKPSRDICQRGTSLTIQCQVDSQVTMMFWYRQQPGQSLTLIATANQGSEATYESGFVIDKFPISRPNLTFSTLTVSNMSPEDSSIYLCSVGVGPWLNTEAFFGQGTRLTVV.

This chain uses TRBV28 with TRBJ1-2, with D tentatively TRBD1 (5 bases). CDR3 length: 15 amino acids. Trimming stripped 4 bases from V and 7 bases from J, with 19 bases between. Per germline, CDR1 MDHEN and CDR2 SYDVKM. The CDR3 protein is CASSYNPSGVIGYTF. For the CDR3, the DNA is TGTGCCAGCAGTTATAACCCCTCGGGGGTGATTGGCTACACCTTC.

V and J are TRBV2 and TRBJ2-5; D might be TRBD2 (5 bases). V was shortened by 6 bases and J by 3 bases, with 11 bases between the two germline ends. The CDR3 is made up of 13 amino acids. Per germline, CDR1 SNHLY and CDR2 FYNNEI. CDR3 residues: CASRGGGKETQYF. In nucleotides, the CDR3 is TGTGCCAGCAGAGGTGGAGGTAAAGAGACCCAGTACTTC.

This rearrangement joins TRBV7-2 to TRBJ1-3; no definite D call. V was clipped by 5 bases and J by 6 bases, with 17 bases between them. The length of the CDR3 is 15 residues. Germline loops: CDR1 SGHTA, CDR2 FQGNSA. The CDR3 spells CASSQGTRAENTIYF. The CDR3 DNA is TGTGCCAGCAGCCAAGGTACGAGGGCGGAAAACACCATATATTTT.

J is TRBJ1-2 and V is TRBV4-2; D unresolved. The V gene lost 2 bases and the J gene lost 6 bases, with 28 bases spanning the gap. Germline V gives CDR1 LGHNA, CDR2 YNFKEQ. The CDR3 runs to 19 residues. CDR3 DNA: TGTGCCAGCAGCCAACCCCTCAGGAACGCCTTGGATGTATTGGATGGCTACACCTTC. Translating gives CASSQPLRNALDVLDGYTF.

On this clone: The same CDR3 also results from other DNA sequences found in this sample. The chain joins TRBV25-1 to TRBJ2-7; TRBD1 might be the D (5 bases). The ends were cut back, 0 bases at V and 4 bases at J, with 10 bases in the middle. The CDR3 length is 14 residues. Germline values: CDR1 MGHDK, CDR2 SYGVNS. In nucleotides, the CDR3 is TGTGCCAGCAGTGAATACAGGGTTCCATACGAGCAGTACTTC. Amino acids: CASSEYRVPYEQYF.

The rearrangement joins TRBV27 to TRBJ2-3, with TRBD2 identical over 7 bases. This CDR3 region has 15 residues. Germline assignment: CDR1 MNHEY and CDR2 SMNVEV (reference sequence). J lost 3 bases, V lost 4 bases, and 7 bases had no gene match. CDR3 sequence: CASSSPGLKTDTQYF. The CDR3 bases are TGTGCCAGCAGTTCTCCGGGACTAAAAACAGATACGCAGTATTTT.

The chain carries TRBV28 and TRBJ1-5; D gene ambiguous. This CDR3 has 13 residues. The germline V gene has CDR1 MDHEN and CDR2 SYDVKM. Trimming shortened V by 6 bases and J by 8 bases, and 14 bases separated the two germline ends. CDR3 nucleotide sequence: TGTGCCAGCAGCCATACGTTTCCTGAGCCCCAGCATTTT. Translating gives CASSHTFPEPQHF.

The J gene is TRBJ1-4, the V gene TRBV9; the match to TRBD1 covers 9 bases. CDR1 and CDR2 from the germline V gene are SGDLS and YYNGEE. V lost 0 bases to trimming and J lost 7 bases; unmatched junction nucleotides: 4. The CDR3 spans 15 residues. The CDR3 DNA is TGTGCCAGCAGCGTAGGGGACAGGGTCAGTGAAAAACTGTTTTTT. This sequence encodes CASSVGDRVSEKLFF.

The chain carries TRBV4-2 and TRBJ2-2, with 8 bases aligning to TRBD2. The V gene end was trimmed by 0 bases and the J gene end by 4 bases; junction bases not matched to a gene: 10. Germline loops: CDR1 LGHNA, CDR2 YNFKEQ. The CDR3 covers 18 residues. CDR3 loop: CASSQDRGIAGLTGELFF. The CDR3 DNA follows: TGTGCCAGCAGCCAAGATCGGGGGATAGCGGGACTCACCGGGGAGCTGTTTTTT.

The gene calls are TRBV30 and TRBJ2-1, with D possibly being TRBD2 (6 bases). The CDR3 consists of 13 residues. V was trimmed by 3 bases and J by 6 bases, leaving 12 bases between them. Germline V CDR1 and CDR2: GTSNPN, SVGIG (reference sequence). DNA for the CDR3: TGTGCCTGGAGCCGGGACTGGATCAATGAGCAGTTCTTC. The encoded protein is CAWSRDWINEQFF.

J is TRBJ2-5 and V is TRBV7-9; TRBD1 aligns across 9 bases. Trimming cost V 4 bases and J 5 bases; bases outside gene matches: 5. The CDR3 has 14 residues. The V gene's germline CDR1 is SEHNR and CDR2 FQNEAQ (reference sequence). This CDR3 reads CASSSGTGSETQYF. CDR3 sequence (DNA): TGTGCCAGCAGCTCAGGGACAGGGTCGGAGACCCAGTACTTC. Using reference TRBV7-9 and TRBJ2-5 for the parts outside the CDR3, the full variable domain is DTGVSQNPRHKITKRGQNVTFRCDPISEHNRLYWYRQTLGQGPEFLTYFQNEAQLEKSRLLSDRFSAERPKGSFSTLEIQRTEQGDSAMYLCASSSGTGSETQYFGPGTRLLVL.

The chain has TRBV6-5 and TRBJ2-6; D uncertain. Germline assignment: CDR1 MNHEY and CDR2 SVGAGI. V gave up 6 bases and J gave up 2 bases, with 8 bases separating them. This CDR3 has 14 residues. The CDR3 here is CASSKDAGANVLTF. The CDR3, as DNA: TGTGCCAGCAGCAAAGACGCTGGGGCCAACGTCCTGACTTTC.

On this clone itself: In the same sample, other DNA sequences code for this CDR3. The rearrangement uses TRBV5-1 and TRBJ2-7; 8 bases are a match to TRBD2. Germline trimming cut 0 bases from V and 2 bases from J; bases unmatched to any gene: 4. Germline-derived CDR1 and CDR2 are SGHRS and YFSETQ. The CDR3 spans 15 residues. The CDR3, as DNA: TGCGCCAGCAGCTTGGTGGTAGCGGGGACCTACGAGCAGTACTTC. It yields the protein CASSLVVAGTYEQYF. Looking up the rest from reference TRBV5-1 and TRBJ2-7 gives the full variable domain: KAGVTQTPRYLIKTRGQQVTLSCSPISGHRSVSWYQQTPGQGLQFLFEYFSETQRNKGNFPGRFSGRQFSNSRSEMNVSTLELGDSALYLCASSLVVAGTYEQYFGPGTRLTVT.

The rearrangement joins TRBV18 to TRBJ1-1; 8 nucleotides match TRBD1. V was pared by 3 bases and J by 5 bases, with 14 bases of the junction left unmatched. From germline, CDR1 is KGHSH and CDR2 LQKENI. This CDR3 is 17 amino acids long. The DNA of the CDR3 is TGTGCCAGCTCACCGACGTCTTTTTCTACAGGGGGAACTGAAGCTTTCTTT. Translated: CASSPTSFSTGGTEAFF.

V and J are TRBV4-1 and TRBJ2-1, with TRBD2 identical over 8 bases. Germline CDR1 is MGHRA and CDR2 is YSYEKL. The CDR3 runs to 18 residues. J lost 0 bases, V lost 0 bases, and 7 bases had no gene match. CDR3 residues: CASSQDPPLADSYNEQFF. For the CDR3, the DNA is TGCGCCAGCAGCCAAGATCCCCCACTAGCGGACTCCTACAATGAGCAGTTCTTC.

The CDR3 coding sequence is TGCGCCAGCAGCTCACTAGCCGGGACTAGCGTATACGAGCAGTACTTC. Translation: CASSSLAGTSVYEQYF. The J gene is TRBJ2-7, the V gene TRBV5-1; 10 nucleotides match TRBD2. V lost 3 bases to trimming and J lost 4 bases; unmatched junction nucleotides: 10. The CDR3 is made up of 16 amino acids. CDR1 and CDR2 from the germline V gene are SGHRS and YFSETQ.

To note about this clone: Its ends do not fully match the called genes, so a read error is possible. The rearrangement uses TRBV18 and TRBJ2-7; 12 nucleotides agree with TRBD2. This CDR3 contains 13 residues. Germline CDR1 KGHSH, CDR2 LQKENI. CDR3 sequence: CASYLTLAGGLHF. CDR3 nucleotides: TGTGCCAGCTACCTGACACTAGCGGGAGGCCTCCATTTC.

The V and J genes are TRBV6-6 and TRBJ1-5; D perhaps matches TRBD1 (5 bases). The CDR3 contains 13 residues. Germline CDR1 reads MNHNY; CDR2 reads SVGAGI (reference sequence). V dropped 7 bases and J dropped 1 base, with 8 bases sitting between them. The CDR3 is CASTRDSNQPQHF. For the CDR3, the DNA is TGTGCCAGCACCAGGGACAGCAATCAGCCCCAGCATTTT.

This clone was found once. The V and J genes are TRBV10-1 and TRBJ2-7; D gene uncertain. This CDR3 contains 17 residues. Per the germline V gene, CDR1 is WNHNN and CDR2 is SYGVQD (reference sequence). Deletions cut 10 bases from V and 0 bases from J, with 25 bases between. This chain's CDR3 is CATSPPYPALSSYEQYF. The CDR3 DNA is TGCGCCACTTCCCCTCCTTATCCGGCTCTCAGCTCCTACGAGCAGTACTTC.

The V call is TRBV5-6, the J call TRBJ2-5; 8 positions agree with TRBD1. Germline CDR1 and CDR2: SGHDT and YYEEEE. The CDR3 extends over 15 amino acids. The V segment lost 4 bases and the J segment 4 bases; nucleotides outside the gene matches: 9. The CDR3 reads CASSPIGTGGETQYF. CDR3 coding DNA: TGTGCCAGCAGCCCAATTGGGACAGGAGGAGAGACCCAGTACTTC.

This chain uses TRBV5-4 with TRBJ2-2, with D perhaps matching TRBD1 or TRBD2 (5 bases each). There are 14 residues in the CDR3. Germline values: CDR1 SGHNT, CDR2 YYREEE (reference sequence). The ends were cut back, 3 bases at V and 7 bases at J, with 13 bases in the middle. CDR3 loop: CASSSGANSGELFF. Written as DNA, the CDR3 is TGTGCCAGCAGCTCCGGGGCTAATAGCGGGGAGCTGTTTTTT.

The CDR3 here is CASSLSWVDTEAFF. DNA of the CDR3: TGTGCCAGCTCACTCTCGTGGGTCGACACTGAAGCTTTCTTT. The rearrangement links TRBV18 to TRBJ1-1; D not resolved. CDR1 and CDR2 (germline): KGHSH, LQKENI. The V end was cut by 4 bases, the J end by 3 bases, with 12 bases between. CDR3 length equals 14 residues.

The CDR3: CASSLRGQGGTDTQYF. The CDR3 DNA reads TGTGCCAGCAGCCTCCGGGGACAGGGCGGCACAGATACGCAGTATTTT. The chain uses TRBV7-2 and TRBJ2-3; 9 nucleotides line up with TRBD1. The CDR3 contains 16 residues. V was clipped by 5 bases and J by 1 base; unmatched bases: 7. Germline V gene sequence: CDR1 SGHTA, CDR2 FQGNSA.

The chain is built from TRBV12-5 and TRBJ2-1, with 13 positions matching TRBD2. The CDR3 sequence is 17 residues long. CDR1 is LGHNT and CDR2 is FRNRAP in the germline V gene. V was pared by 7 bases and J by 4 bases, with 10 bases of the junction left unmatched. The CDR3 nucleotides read TGTGCTAGTGCCCTATTTGGGACTAGCGGGGTTTACAATGAGCAGTTCTTC. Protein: CASALFGTSGVYNEQFF.

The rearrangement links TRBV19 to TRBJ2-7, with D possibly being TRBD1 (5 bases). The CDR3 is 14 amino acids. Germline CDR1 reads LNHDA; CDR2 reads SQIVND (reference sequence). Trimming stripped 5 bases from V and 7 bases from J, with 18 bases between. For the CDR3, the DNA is TGTGCCAGTAGTGAGCAGGGATTCGTGGGGGAGCAGTACTTC. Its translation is CASSEQGFVGEQYF.